This T cell receptor beta chain was found in a study of cytomegalovirus exposure and HLA in healthy donors. Overall study findings and caveats: It was likely that a cluster of highly shared sequence variants was a sequencing artifact. When a later analysis was performed, an Asian-associated ancestry cluster reportedly had fewer N-insertions than the roughly 640-donor mean. Altogether, some 170 TCR beta chains were recorded as cytomegalovirus-associated. The productive fraction for most TCR beta V segments was about 87% or about 30% in an earlier analysis.

Trimming took 0 bases from V and 5 from J; bases not matched to a gene: 11. There are 17 residues in the CDR3. Germline-derived CDR1 and CDR2 are SGDLS and YYNGEE. Concerning this clone: Its target is unknown.

The PCR was carried out with 60 Vbeta primers and 13 Jbeta primers. Assay used: immunoSEQ multiplex PCR; TCRdb lists only in-frame clones, some missing. The sample carries roughly 100,000 clones, 60% to 85% recorded once. Sequencing used PBMCs. This chain connects TRBV9 to TRBJ2-3; TRBD2 agrees at 8 bases. The clonotype was recovered from a woman aged 35 to 49 in good health and CMV-seropositive. CDR3 amino acids: CASSVAGGDVPRDTQYF. As DNA, the CDR3 is TGTGCCAGCAGCGTAGCCGGGGGGGACGTCCCACGAGATACGCAGTATTTT.